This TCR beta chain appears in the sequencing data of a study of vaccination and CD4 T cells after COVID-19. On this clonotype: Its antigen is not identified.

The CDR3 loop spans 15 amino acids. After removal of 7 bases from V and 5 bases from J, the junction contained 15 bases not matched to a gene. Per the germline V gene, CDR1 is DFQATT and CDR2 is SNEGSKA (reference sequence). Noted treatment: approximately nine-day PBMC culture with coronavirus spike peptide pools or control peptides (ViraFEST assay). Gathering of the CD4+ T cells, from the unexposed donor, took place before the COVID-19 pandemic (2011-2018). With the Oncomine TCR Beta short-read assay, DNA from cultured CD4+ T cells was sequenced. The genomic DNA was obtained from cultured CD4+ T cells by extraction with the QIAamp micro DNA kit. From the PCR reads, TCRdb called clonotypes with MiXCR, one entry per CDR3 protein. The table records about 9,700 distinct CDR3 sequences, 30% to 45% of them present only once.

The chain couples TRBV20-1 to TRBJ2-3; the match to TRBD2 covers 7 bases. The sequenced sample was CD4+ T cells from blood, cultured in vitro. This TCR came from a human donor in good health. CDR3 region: CSVRERRREKDTQYF. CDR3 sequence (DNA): TGCAGTGTTAGGGAGCGTCGGCGGGAGAAAGATACGCAGTATTTT.